The rows below give T cell receptor beta chains drawn from one sample of a study of OX40 agonist ivuxolimab in advanced cancers. TCRdb's copy holds only in-frame clones and misses some; the assay was immunoSEQ multiplex PCR. The data show around 20,000 clones, approximately 74% seen once. The material was CD4+ or CD8+ T cells sorted from blood, obtained in a trial of the OX40 agonist ivuxolimab. The origin of the receptors is an adult with an advanced solid tumor such as melanoma, head and neck, liver or kidney cancer. The CDR3 runs from the conserved cysteine through the conserved F or W. Fields, in order: J gene, clone size, V gene, CDR3 protein. Clone size is given for some rows only: seen once, a few or many times, or a class if the clone is expanded.

>TRBJ2-7|NA|TRBV2
CASRGTGAYEQYF
>TRBJ2-1|once|TRBV27
CASSLMGEQFF
>TRBJ2-7|NA|TRBV7-9
CASSPWGQRVYEQYF
>TRBJ1-1|medium-sized|TRBV27
CASSSLVPNTEAFF
>TRBJ2-7|NA|TRBV28
CASMGGRALYYEQYF
>TRBJ1-2|medium-sized|TRBV2
CASSEDFNGYTF
>TRBJ2-3|NA|TRBV4-2
CASSQDVTQYF
>TRBJ1-2|NA|TRBV30
CAWRWGWGYTF
>TRBJ2-1|NA|TRBV4-1
CASSQVGQGLPNNEQFF
>TRBJ2-7|NA|TRBV7-9
CASSPKDRGREQYF
>TRBJ1-2|NA|TRBV5-6
CASSLGTQGGYTF
>TRBJ2-1|NA|TRBV7-9
CASRRQGSSYNEQFF
>TRBJ2-7|NA|TRBV9
CASSKIQGARRYEQYF
>TRBJ2-3|NA|TRBV5-1
CASSPSGTGGTDTQYF
>TRBJ1-5|NA|TRBV5-6
CASSWAPGQPQHF
>TRBJ2-1|NA|TRBV15
CATSRVGLAGDIYNEQFF
>TRBJ2-3|few|TRBV5-1
CASSFRGRGADTQYF
>TRBJ2-7|NA|TRBV27
CASSLGPPYEQYF
>TRBJ2-7|NA|TRBV27
CASSPGTSSYEQYF
>TRBJ1-4|NA|TRBV2
CASLEGEKLFF
>TRBJ1-1|NA|TRBV6-6
CASSYTGLNTEAFF
>TRBJ1-2|NA|TRBV10-3
CAISERLSDSKYGYTF
>TRBJ2-2|NA|TRBV15
CATSRDTRMAGELFF
>TRBJ2-2|NA|TRBV19
CASSTPSGLNTGELFF
>TRBJ2-5|NA|TRBV10-2
CASSEGTVSNQETQYF
>TRBJ1-1|once|TRBV11-2
CASSLDYPGTEAFF
>TRBJ2-2|NA|TRBV13
CASSSGTVAPGELFF
>TRBJ1-2|NA|TRBV4-3
CASSQDHRGAAYGYTF
>TRBJ2-1|few|TRBV7-9
CASSPQPGSPSYNEQFF
>TRBJ2-3|NA|TRBV9
CASSVEGGGVTDTQYF
>TRBJ2-3|NA|TRBV5-6
CASSVGLEGGTDTQYF
>TRBJ1-1|NA|TRBV29-1
CSDGQGRTTEAFF
>TRBJ2-2|few|TRBV10-1
CASAAGTSEYTGELFF
>TRBJ2-5|NA|TRBV9
CASSPAAGSQETQYF
>TRBJ2-1|NA|TRBV27
CASTVNRLGEQFF
>TRBJ2-5|NA|TRBV18
CASSPTGERETQYF
>TRBJ2-5|NA|TRBV7-9
CASSSPRESPMRETQYF
>TRBJ1-5|NA|TRBV6-1
CASSVREVGNQPQHF
>TRBJ1-2|NA|TRBV9
CASSPPEDWNYGYTF
>TRBJ2-7|NA|TRBV27
CASSLKPGQGYEQYF
>TRBJ1-1|NA|TRBV28
CASSRATGGMDRNTEAFF
>TRBJ2-7|NA|TRBV4-2
CASSQKRTSEQYF
>TRBJ2-5|once|TRBV28
CASSPRTGLETQYF
>TRBJ2-1|NA|TRBV2
CASSEGLADSYNEQFF
>TRBJ2-3|NA|TRBV28
CASSSGLAGLSTDTQYF
>TRBJ1-2|NA|TRBV11-3
CASSSSGGYNYGYTF